These 14 T cell receptor beta chains were all obtained from the same sample, sequenced in a study of blood T cell repertoires in COVID-19. Only in-frame clones appear in the TCRdb table, and some are missing; sequencing was by immunoSEQ multiplex PCR. This table holds roughly 200,000 clones, roughly 81% found once. The sequencing sample was made of peripheral blood. These receptors originate from a woman between 40 and 55 years old with COVID-19, enrolled during active disease.

J is TRBJ2-7 and V is TRBV5-5; possibly TRBD2 for D (5 bases). Trimming took 4 bases from V and 3 from J, leaving 11 bases between them. This CDR3 spans 13 amino acids. The germline CDR1 and CDR2 sequences are SGHKS and YYEKEE (reference sequence). The CDR3 spells CASSRDPNYEQYV. The CDR3 coding sequence is TGTGCCAGCAGCCGGGATCCTAACTACGAGCAGTACGTC.

V usage is TRBV14 and J usage is TRBJ1-6, with TRBD1 matching over 10 bases. V shed 0 bases and J 5 bases; nucleotides not matched to a gene: 7. CDR3 length: 18 amino acids. Germline loops: CDR1 SGHDN, CDR2 FVKESK. The CDR3 DNA is TGTGCCAGCAGCCAAGATGCTTTCGGGACAGGGGATAATTCACCCCTCCACTTT. Amino acid sequence: CASSQDAFGTGDNSPLHF.

This clone was detected many times. The genes are TRBV2 and TRBJ2-2, with 7 bases aligning to TRBD1. V was pared by 4 bases and J by 9 bases, with 8 bases of the junction left unmatched. This CDR3 is 14 amino acids long. In germline, CDR1 is SNHLY, CDR2 FYNNEI. The CDR3: CASSGGDSFRELFF. The DNA of the CDR3 is TGTGCCAGCAGTGGAGGGGACAGTTTTAGGGAGCTGTTTTTT.

CDR3 sequence: CASSLVPRVGEAKLFF. CDR3 DNA sequence: TGTGCCAGCAGCTTAGTTCCTCGGGTAGGGGAGGCAAAACTGTTTTTT. V is TRBV7-6 and J is TRBJ1-4; TRBD1 might be the D (5 bases). With 1 base removed from V and 10 bases from J, the gap between germline ends came to 19 bases. From germline, CDR1 is SGHVS and CDR2 FNYEAQ. The CDR3 sequence is 16 residues long.

Details on this clone: At one end, the junction sequence differs from germline, possibly due to a read error. The rearrangement joins TRBV9 to TRBJ2-1, with TRBD2 as a possible D gene (5 bases). Germline V gene sequence: CDR1 SGDLS, CDR2 YYNGEE. The CDR3 spans 14 residues. CDR3 in DNA: TGTGCCAGCAGCGTAGGAGGGTCCTCCAATGAGCAGTTCTTC. Protein: CASSVGGSSNEQFF.

V gene TRBV29-1 combines with J gene TRBJ2-7; 7 nucleotides match TRBD2. The CDR3 runs to 12 residues. CDR1 and CDR2 (germline): SQVTM, ANQGSEA. V dropped 1 base and J dropped 7; count of bases not matched to a gene: 4. CDR3 residues: CSVEGTRLEQYF. The CDR3 DNA reads as TGCAGCGTTGAAGGGACTAGATTGGAGCAGTACTTC.

V usage is TRBV6-2 or TRBV6-3 and J usage is TRBJ1-2; D not certain. Trimming left V 5 bases short and J 7 bases short, with 11 bases between. Per the germline V gene, CDR1 is MNHEY and CDR2 is SVGEGT. The CDR3 is made up of 12 amino acids. The DNA for the CDR3 is TGTGCCAGCAGTGCACCGGGAGTTGGCTACACCTTC. This translates into CASSAPGVGYTF.

The rearrangement links TRBV27 to TRBJ2-7; weak D call: TRBD2 (6 bases). This CDR3 region has 15 residues. Germline CDR1 reads MNHEY; CDR2 reads SMNVEV (reference sequence). V was shortened by 8 bases and J by 5 bases, with 22 bases between the two germline ends. In nucleotides, the CDR3 is TGTGCCAGCGCTTGGAGGGTTCCCACTTACGACGAGCAGTACTTC. This translates into CASAWRVPTYDEQYF.

This clone was detected once. The chain couples TRBV28 to TRBJ2-1; maybe TRBD2 (6 bases). Looked up from germline, CDR1 is MDHEN and CDR2 is SYDVKM. Trimming left V 6 bases short and J 8 bases short, with 14 bases between. The CDR3 contains 13 residues. The CDR3 protein is CASRPGETDEQFF. CDR3 coding DNA: TGTGCCAGCAGGCCGGGAGAAACCGATGAGCAGTTCTTC.

This chain uses TRBV4-1 with TRBJ2-1; D may be TRBD2 (5 bases). The CDR3 has 13 amino acids. Per germline, CDR1 MGHRA and CDR2 YSYEKL. V gave up 5 bases and J gave up 4 bases, with 9 bases separating them. The CDR3 is CASSGRSYNEQFF. Here the CDR3 DNA reads TGCGCCAGCAGCGGGAGATCTTACAATGAGCAGTTCTTC.

A single count supports this clone. This chain joins TRBV28 and TRBJ1-4; TRBD1 agrees at 7 bases. The J segment lost 4 bases and the V segment lost 5 bases, leaving 4 bases of the junction unmatched. The CDR3 runs 14 residues. Germline values: CDR1 MDHEN, CDR2 SYDVKM. CDR3 sequence: CASSTGQSNEKLFF. The DNA for the CDR3 is TGTGCCAGCAGTACGGGACAGAGTAATGAAAAACTGTTTTTT.

This rearrangement joins TRBV7-9 to TRBJ2-2, with unresolved D. This CDR3 spans 13 amino acids. The germline gives CDR1 SEHNR, CDR2 FQNEAQ (reference sequence). V dropped 5 bases and J dropped 3 bases, with 7 bases sitting between them. The DNA of the CDR3 is TGTGCCAGCAGCCCAGATCACACCGGGGAGCTGTTTTTT. Amino acid sequence: CASSPDHTGELFF.

This CDR3 is CASSSTGVGSYTF. The CDR3 DNA reads TGTGCCAGCAGCTCGACAGGGGTTGGTAGCTACACCTTC. The chain is built from TRBV5-4 and TRBJ1-2, with 8 bases aligning to TRBD1. CDR1 is SGHNT and CDR2 is YYREEE in the germline V gene (reference sequence). V gave up 3 bases and J gave up 9 bases; unmatched junction bases: 7. The CDR3 extends over 13 amino acids.

This chain uses TRBV7-9 with TRBJ2-7; D remains unclear. This CDR3 has 11 residues. CDR1 and CDR2 from the germline V gene are SEHNR and FQNEAQ (reference sequence). V was pared by 5 bases and J by 3 bases, with 5 bases between. The CDR3 DNA follows: TGTGCCAGCAGCGCCAGCTACGAGCAGTACTTC. This gives the protein CASSASYEQYF.